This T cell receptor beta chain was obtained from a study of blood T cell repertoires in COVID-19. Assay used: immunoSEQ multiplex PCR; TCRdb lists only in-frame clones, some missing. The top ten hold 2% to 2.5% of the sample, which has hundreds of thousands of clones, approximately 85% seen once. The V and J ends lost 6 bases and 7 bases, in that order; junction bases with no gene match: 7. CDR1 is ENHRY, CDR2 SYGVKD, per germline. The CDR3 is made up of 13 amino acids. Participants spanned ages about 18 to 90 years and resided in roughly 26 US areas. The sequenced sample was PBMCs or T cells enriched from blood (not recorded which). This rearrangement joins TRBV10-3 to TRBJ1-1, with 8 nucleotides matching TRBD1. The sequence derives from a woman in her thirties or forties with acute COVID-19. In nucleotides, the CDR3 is TGTGCCATCAGAAAGACAGGGGCGGATGAAGCTTTCTTT. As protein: CAIRKTGADEAFF.